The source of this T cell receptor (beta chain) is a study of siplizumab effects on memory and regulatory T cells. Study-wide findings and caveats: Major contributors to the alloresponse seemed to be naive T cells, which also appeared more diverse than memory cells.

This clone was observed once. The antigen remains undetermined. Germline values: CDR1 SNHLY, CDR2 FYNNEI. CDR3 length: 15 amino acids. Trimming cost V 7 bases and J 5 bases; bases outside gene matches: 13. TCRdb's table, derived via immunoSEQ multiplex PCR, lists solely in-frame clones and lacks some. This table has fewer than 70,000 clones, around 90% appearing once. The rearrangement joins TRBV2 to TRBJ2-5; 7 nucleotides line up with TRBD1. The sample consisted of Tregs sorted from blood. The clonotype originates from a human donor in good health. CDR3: CASKKGTVKEETQYF. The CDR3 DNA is TGTGCCAGCAAAAAAGGGACAGTCAAAGAGGAGACCCAGTACTTC.